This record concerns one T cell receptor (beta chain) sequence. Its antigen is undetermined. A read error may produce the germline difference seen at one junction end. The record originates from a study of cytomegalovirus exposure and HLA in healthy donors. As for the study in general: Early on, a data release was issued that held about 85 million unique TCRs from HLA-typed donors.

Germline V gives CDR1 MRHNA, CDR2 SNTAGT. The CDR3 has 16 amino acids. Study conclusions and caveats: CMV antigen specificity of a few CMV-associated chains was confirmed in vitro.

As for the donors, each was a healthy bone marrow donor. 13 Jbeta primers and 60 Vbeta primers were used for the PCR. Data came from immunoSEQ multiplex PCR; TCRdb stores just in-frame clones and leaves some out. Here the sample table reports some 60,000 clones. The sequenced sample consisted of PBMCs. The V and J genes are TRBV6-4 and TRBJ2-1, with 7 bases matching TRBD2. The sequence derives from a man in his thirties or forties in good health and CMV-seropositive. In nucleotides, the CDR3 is TGTGCCAGCAGTGATTGGGGGACTACCTCCGACAATGAGCAGTTCTTC. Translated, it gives CASSDWGTTSDNEQFF.